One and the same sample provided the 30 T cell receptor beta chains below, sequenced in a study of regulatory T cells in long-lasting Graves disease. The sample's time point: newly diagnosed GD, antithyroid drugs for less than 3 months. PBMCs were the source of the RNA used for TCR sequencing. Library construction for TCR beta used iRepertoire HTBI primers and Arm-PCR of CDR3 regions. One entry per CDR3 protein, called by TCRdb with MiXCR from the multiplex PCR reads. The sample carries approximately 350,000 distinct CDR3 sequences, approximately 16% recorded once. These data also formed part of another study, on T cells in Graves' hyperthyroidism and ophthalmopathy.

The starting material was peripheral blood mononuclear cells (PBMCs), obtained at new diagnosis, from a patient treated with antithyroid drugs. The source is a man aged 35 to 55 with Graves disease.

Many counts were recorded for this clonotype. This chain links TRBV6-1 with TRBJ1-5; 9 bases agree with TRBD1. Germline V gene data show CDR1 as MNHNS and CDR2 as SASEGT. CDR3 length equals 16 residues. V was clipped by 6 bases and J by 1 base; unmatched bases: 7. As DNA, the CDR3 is TGTGCCAGCAGCCCTAGACAGGGGGTAAGCAATCAGCCCCAGCATTTT. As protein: CASSPRQGVSNQPQHF.

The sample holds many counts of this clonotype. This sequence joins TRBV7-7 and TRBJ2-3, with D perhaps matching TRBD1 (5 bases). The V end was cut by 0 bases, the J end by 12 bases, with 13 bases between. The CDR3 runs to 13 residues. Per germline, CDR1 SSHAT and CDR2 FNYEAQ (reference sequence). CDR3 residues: CASSLASTAHQYF. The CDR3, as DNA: TGTGCCAGCAGCTTAGCGTCGACAGCTCATCAGTATTTT.

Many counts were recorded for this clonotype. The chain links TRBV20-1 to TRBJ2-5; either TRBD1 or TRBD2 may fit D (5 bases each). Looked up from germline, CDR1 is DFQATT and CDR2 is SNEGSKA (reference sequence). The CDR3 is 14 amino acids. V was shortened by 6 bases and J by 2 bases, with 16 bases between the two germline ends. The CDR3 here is CSARRPGTQETQYF. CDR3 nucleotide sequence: TGCAGTGCCCGGAGGCCCGGGACGCAAGAGACCCAGTACTTC.

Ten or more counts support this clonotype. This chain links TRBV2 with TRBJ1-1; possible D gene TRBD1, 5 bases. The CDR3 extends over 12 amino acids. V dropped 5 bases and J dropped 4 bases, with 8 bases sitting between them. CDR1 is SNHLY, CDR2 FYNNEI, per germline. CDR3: CASSQGVTEAFF. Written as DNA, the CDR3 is TGTGCCAGCAGTCAGGGAGTCACTGAAGCTTTCTTT.

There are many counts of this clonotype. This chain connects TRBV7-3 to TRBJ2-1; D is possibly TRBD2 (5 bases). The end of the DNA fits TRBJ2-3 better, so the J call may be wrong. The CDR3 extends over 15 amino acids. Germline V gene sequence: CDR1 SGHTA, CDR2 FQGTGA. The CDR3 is CASSPGRGLRRTQYF. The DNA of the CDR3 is TGTGCCAGCAGTCCCGGAAGAGGGCTACGGAGGACGCAGTATTTT.

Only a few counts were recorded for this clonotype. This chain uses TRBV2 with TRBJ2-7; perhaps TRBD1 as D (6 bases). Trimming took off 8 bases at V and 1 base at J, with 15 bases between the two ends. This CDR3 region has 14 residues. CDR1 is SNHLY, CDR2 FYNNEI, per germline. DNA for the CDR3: TGTGCCAGCCGGGACACAATCGGGTCCTACGAGCAGTACTTC. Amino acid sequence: CASRDTIGSYEQYF.

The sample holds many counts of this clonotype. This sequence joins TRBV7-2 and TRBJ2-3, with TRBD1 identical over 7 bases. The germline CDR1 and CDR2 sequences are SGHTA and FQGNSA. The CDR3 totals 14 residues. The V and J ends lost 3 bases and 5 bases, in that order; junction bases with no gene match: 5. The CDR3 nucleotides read TGTGCCAGCAGCTTCGACAGGGCCAGAGATACGCAGTATTTT. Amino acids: CASSFDRARDTQYF.

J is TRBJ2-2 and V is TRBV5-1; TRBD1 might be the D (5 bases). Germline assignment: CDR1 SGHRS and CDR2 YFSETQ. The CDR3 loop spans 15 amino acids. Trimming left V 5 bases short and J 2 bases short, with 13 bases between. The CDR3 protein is CASSTQGGNTGELFF. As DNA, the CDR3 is TGCGCCAGCAGTACGCAGGGCGGTAACACCGGGGAGCTGTTTTTT. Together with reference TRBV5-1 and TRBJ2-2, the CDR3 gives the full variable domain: KAGVTQTPRYLIKTRGQQVTLSCSPISGHRSVSWYQQTPGQGLQFLFEYFSETQRNKGNFPGRFSGRQFSNSRSEMNVSTLELGDSALYLCASSTQGGNTGELFFGEGSRLTVL.

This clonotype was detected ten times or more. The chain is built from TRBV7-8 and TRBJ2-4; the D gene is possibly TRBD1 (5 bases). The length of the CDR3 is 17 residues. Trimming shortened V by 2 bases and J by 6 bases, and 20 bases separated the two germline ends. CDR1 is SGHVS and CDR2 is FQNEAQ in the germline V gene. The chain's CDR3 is CASSLTRYRDRGNIQYF. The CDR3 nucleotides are TGTGCCAGCAGCTTAACCCGCTACCGAGACAGAGGAAACATTCAGTACTTC.

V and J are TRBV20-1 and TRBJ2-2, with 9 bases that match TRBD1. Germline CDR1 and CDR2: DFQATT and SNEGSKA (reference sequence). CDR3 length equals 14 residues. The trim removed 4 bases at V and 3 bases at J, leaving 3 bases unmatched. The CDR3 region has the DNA TGCAGTGCTAAAAACAGGGGGCACACCGGGGAGCTGTTTTTT. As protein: CSAKNRGHTGELFF.

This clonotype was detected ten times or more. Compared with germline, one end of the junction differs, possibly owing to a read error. The chain's CDR3 is CASTPTSGVHINF. The CDR3 bases are TGTGCCAGCACGCCGACTAGCGGCGTGCATATCAACTTC. The chain employs TRBV6-2 or TRBV6-3 and TRBJ2-5; TRBD2 aligns across 9 bases. Germline-derived CDR1 and CDR2 are MNHEY and SVGEGT. This CDR3 has 13 residues.

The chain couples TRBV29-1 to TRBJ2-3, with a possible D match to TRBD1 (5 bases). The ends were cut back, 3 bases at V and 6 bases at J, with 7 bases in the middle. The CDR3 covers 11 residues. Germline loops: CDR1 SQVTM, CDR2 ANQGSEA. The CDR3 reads CSVDRVDTQYF. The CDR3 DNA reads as TGCAGCGTTGACAGGGTCGATACGCAGTATTTT.

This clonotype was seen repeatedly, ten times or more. The CDR3 DNA reads as TGCGCCAGCAGCTTGGTACGGGGCTGGTACAATGAGCAGTTCTTC. It yields the protein CASSLVRGWYNEQFF. This chain connects TRBV5-1 to TRBJ2-1; tentatively, D is TRBD1 or TRBD2 (5 bases each). V was trimmed by 0 bases and J by 4 bases, leaving 11 bases between them. The CDR3 runs to 15 residues. The germline gives CDR1 SGHRS, CDR2 YFSETQ.

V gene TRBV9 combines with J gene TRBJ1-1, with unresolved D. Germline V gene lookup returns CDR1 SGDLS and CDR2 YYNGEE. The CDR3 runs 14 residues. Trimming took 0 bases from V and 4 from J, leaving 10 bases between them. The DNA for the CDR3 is TGTGCCAGCAGCGTAGACCCAAAGGGCACTGAAGCTTTCTTT. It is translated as CASSVDPKGTEAFF.

CDR3 DNA: TGCAGTGTAGGGGGGTATCCTTCCTACGAGCAGTACTTC. This encodes CSVGGYPSYEQYF. The chain employs TRBV20-1 and TRBJ2-7; tentatively, D is TRBD1 or TRBD2 (6 bases each). Germline values: CDR1 DFQATT, CDR2 SNEGSKA (reference sequence). V dropped 7 bases and J dropped 1 base, with 14 bases sitting between them. This CDR3 spans 13 amino acids.

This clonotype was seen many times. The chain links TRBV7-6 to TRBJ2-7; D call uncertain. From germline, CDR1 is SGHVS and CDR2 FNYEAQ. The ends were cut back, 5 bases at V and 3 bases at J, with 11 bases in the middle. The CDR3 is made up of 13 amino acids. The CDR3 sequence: CASSLTPHYEQYF. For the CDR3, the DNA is TGTGCCAGCAGCCTCACGCCCCACTACGAGCAGTACTTC.

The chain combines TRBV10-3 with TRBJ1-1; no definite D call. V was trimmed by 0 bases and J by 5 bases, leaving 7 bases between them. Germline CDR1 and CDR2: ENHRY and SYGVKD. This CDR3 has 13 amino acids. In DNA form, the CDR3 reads TGTGCCATCAGTGAGTCGACCGGAACTGAAGCTTTCTTT. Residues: CAISESTGTEAFF.

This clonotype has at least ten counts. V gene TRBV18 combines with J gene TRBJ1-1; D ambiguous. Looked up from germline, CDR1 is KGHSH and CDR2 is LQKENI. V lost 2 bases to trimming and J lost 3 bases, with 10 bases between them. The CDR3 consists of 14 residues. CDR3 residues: CASSPAASHTEAFF. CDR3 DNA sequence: TGTGCCAGCTCACCAGCTGCCAGCCACACTGAAGCTTTCTTT.

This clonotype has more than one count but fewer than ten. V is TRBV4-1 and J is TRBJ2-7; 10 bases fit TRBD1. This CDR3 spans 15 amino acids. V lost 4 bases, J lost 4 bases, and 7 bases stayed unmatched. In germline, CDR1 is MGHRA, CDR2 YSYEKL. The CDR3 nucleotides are TGCGCCAGCAGCCCAATGGGGACAGGGGAATACGAGCAGTACTTC. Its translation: CASSPMGTGEYEQYF.

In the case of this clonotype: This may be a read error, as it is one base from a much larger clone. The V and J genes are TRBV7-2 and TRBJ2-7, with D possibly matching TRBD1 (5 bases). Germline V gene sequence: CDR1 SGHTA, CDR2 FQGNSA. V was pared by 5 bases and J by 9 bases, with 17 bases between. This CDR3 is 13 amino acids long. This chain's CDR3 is CASSVRAGSGQYF. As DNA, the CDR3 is TGTGCCAGCAGCGTCAGGGCAGGGTCCGGGCAGTACTTC.

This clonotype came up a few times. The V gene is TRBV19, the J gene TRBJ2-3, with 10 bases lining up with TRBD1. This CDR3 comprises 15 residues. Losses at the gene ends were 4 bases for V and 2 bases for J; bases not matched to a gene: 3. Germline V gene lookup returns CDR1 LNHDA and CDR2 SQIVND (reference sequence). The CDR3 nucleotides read TGTGCCAGTAGTACCGGGACAGGGGACACAGATACGCAGTATTTT. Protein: CASSTGTGDTDTQYF.

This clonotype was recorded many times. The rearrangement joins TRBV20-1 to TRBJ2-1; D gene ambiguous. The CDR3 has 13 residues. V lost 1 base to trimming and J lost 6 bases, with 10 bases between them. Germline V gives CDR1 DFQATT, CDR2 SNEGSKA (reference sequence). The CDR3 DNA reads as TGCAGTGCTAGAGGGACGGTCGGCAATGAGCAGTTCTTC. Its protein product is CSARGTVGNEQFF.

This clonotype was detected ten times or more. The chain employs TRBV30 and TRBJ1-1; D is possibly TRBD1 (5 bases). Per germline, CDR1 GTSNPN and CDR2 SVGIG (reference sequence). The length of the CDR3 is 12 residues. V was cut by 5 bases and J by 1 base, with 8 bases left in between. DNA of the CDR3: TGTGCCTGGGGACATACGAACACTGAAGCTTTCTTT. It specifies CAWGHTNTEAFF.

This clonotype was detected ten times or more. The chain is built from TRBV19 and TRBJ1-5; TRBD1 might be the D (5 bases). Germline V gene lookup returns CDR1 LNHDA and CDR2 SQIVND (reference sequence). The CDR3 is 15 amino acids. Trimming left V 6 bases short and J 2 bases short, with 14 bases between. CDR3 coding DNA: TGTGCCAGTAGCCCCTGGGGGGGGGGCAATCAGCCCCAGCATTTT. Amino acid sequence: CASSPWGGGNQPQHF.

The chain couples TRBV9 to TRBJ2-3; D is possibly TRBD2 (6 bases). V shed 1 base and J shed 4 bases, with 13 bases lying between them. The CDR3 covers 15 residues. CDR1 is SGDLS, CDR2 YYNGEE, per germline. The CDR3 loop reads CASSVIPGEADTQYF. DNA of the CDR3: TGTGCCAGCAGCGTAATTCCCGGGGAGGCAGATACGCAGTATTTT.

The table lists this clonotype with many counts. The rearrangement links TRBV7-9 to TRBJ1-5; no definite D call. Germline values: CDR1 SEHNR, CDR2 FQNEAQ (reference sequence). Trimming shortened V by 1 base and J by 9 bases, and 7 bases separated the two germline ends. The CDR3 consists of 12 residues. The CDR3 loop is CASSLGEGPQHF. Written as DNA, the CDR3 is TGTGCCAGCAGCTTAGGGGAAGGGCCCCAGCATTTT.

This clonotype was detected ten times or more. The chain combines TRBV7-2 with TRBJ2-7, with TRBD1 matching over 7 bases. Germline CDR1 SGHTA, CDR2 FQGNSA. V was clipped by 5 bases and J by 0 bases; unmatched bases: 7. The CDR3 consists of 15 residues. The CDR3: CASSRDRALSYEQYF. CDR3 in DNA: TGTGCCAGCAGCCGTGACAGGGCTCTCTCCTACGAGCAGTACTTC. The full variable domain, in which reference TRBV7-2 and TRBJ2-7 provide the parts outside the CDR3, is GAGVSQSPSNKVTEKGKDVELRCDPISGHTALYWYRQSLGQGLEFLIYFQGNSAPDKSGLPSDRFSAERTGGSVSTLTIQRTQQEDSAVYLCASSRDRALSYEQYFGPGTRLTVT.

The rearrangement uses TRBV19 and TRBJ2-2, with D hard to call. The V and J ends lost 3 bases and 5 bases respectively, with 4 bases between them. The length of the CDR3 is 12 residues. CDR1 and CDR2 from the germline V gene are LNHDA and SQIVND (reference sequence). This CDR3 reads CASSIPTGELFF. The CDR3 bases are TGTGCCAGTAGTATCCCAACCGGGGAGCTGTTTTTT.

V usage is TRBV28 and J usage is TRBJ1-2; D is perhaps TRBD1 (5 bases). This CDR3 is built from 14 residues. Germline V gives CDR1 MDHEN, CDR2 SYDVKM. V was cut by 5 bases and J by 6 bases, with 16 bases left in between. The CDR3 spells CASSPMGRAHGYTF. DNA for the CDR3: TGTGCCAGCAGTCCCATGGGACGGGCCCATGGCTACACCTTC.

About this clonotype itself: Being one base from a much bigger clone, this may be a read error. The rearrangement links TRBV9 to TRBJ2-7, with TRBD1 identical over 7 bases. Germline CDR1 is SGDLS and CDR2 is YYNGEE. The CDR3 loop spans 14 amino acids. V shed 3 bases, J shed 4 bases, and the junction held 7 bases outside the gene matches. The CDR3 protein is CASSASGQEYEQYF. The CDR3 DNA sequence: TGTGCCAGCAGCGCGAGCGGACAGGAGTACGAGCAGTACTTC.